This entry features one T cell receptor beta chain sequence. Its antigen is not identified. Losses at the gene ends were 6 bases for V and 6 bases for J; bases not matched to a gene: 16. There are 17 residues in the CDR3. Germline CDR1 SEHNR, CDR2 FQNEAQ (reference sequence). The primer mix had 60 Vbeta and 13 Jbeta primers. TCRdb keeps only in-frame clones here, not all; method: immunoSEQ multiplex PCR. The table lists 180,000 or so clones, 77% of them singletons, with about 1.5% in the top ten. This record comes from a study of cytomegalovirus exposure and HLA in healthy donors. Findings and caveats of the study: About 90% or about 30% of the time was how often most TCR beta V segments were productive, according to an earlier analysis. Later on, analysis showed that most CMV-associated TCR beta chains appeared to be HLA-restricted. One variant, a missense change in DCLRE1C, was linked in a later analysis to TCR beta V- and J-gene trimming.

The receptor's source is a man between 18 and 35 years old in good health and CMV-seronegative. The V gene is TRBV7-9, the J gene TRBJ2-1, with 8 nucleotides matching TRBD1. Sequencing was done on a sample of PBMCs. The CDR3 coding sequence is TGTGCCAGCAGTCTACGATGGACAGGGTTAGTAGGCAATGAGCAGTTCTTC. It yields the protein CASSLRWTGLVGNEQFF.